This T cell receptor beta chain emerged from a study of blood T cell repertoires in COVID-19. Study as a whole: Sources were T cells, B-cell-depleted T cells, or PBMCs; the material itself was cDNA or gDNA.

From germline, CDR1 is LNHDA and CDR2 SQIVND (reference sequence). The junction had 15 bases not matched to a gene; V was cut back by 9 bases and J by 5 bases. The CDR3 has 15 residues. Original analysis: By means of reference gene primer amplification, nucleated cell counts were estimated. Profiling relied on immunoSEQ multiplex PCR, and the TCRdb table lists in-frame clones only, not all of them. D and trimming come from the DNA, and the V and J calls and clone size come from that table. The sample lists about 180,000 clones, approximately 87% occurring once. The clonotype originates from an older man with active or convalescent COVID-19. The sample comprised peripheral blood. The chain uses TRBV19 and TRBJ2-7; 8 nucleotides agree with TRBD2. The CDR3 DNA reads as TGTGCCAGCAGAGAATCCGGGGGGGTTGAAAACGAGCAGTACTTC. Protein sequence: CASRESGGVENEQYF.